Each of the 26 T cell receptor beta chains below was sequenced from the same sample in a study of CD8 T cells in Susac syndrome (dated by TCRdb to about 2019). Receptors were amplified or captured by the immunoSEQ multiplex PCR assay. RNA was extracted using the RNeasy kit, and about 0.45 to 1 microgram was reverse transcribed with random hexamers. TCRdb ran its own pipeline on the public reads, namely fastp trimming at Q25 and MiXCR clone calling, and kept in-frame beta chains. Each CDR3 protein appears once, grouped with its most common genes and DNA. A total of some 180,000 distinct CDR3 sequences appear in this sample, approximately 94% of them only once. Over 0.08% of the sample is held by the ten biggest clonotypes. The sequencing input was CD4+ T cells from PBMCs. Receptor source: a human donor in good health.

This chain joins TRBV6-5 and TRBJ2-3; 8 bases are shared with TRBD1. The CDR3 extends over 14 amino acids. Unmatched junction bases numbered 4, after V lost 5 bases and J lost 3 bases. The germline CDR1 and CDR2 sequences are MNHEY and SVGAGI. CDR3 nucleotides: TGTGCCAGCAGTGACAGGGGTCCGACAGATACGCAGTATTTT. Translated: CASSDRGPTDTQYF.

The chain is built from TRBV11-3 and TRBJ2-2; a weak D match, TRBD1 (6 bases). Germline CDR1 and CDR2: SGHNT and YENEEA. V was shortened by 5 bases and J by 3 bases, with 10 bases between the two germline ends. The CDR3 runs to 14 residues. In DNA form, the CDR3 reads TGTGCCAGCAGCCCTCGACAGGACACCGGGGAGCTGTTTTTT. It specifies CASSPRQDTGELFF.

The chain combines TRBV27 with TRBJ2-1; 8 nucleotides match TRBD2. V gave up 2 bases and J gave up 7 bases; unmatched junction bases: 4. Germline V gene lookup returns CDR1 MNHEY and CDR2 SMNVEV (reference sequence). The CDR3 runs to 14 residues. The CDR3 coding sequence is TGTGCCAGCAGTTTAAACCGGGAGGGAAATGAGCAGTTCTTC. Protein sequence: CASSLNREGNEQFF.

The chain couples TRBV6-5 to TRBJ2-3; D ambiguous. Per germline, CDR1 MNHEY and CDR2 SVGAGI. Trimming took off 0 bases at V and 3 bases at J, with 7 bases between the two ends. The CDR3 consists of 14 residues. The chain's CDR3 is CASSYSWGTDTQYF. In DNA form, the CDR3 reads TGTGCCAGCAGTTACTCATGGGGTACAGATACGCAGTATTTT.

The CDR3 is CASNPRDRSTDTQYF. The CDR3 DNA reads as TGTGCCAGCAACCCACGGGACAGAAGCACAGATACGCAGTATTTT. The chain combines TRBV4-2 with TRBJ2-3, with TRBD1 matching over 7 bases. Trimming removed 7 bases from V and 0 bases from J; junction bases left unmatched: 7. CDR1 and CDR2 from the germline V gene are LGHNA and YNFKEQ. This CDR3 is built from 15 residues.

J is TRBJ2-1 and V is TRBV9; D unclear. Germline lookup yields CDR1 SGDLS and CDR2 YYNGEE. Trimming stripped 0 bases from V and 10 bases from J, with 5 bases between. This CDR3 is 11 amino acids long. CDR3 loop: CASSVEAEQFF. The CDR3, as DNA: TGTGCCAGCAGCGTAGAGGCGGAGCAGTTCTTC.

This chain uses TRBV7-2 with TRBJ2-3; TRBD1 agrees at 7 bases. CDR1 and CDR2 from the germline V gene are SGHTA and FQGNSA. The CDR3 loop spans 15 amino acids. V lost 5 bases, J lost 4 bases, and 9 bases stayed unmatched. The CDR3 region is CASSHRDREADTQYF. The CDR3 region has the DNA TGTGCCAGCAGCCATCGGGACAGAGAGGCAGATACGCAGTATTTT.

The rearrangement joins TRBV28 to TRBJ2-5; unclear D gene. Germline V gene data show CDR1 as MDHEN and CDR2 as SYDVKM. V was clipped by 4 bases and J by 4 bases, with 16 bases between them. The CDR3 is 15 amino acids. This CDR3 is CASSSAEQLPETQYF. The CDR3 nucleotides are TGTGCCAGCAGTTCTGCCGAACAGCTTCCAGAGACCCAGTACTTC.

The chain carries TRBV30 and TRBJ1-1, with TRBD1 matching 8 bases. The CDR3 extends over 14 amino acids. The V and J ends lost 2 bases and 4 bases, in that order; junction bases with no gene match: 6. From germline, CDR1 is GTSNPN and CDR2 SVGIG (reference sequence). This chain's CDR3 is CAWSLPTGATEAFF. As DNA, the CDR3 is TGTGCCTGGAGTCTCCCGACAGGGGCCACTGAAGCTTTCTTT.

This sequence joins TRBV29-1 and TRBJ1-1; 7 bases fit TRBD1. V gave up 7 bases and J gave up 5 bases; unmatched junction bases: 16. From germline, CDR1 is SQVTM and CDR2 ANQGSEA. This CDR3 contains 15 residues. CDR3 sequence: CSAPDSTTGETEAFF. Written as DNA, the CDR3 is TGCAGCGCTCCCGACTCGACCACAGGGGAGACTGAAGCTTTCTTT.

The chain links TRBV28 to TRBJ2-4; possible D gene TRBD2, 5 bases. CDR1 is MDHEN, CDR2 SYDVKM, per germline. The CDR3 has 14 amino acids. The V gene lost 5 bases and the J gene lost 3 bases, with 11 bases spanning the gap. CDR3 nucleotide sequence: TGTGCCAGCAGTCCCGGGATTTACAAAAACATTCAGTACTTC. Protein product: CASSPGIYKNIQYF. Full variable domain (rest looked up from reference TRBV28 and TRBJ2-4): DVKVTQSSRYLVKRTGEKVFLECVQDMDHENMFWYRQDPGLGLRLIYFSYDVKMKEKGDIPEGYSVSREKKERFSLILESASTNQTSMYLCASSPGIYKNIQYFGAGTRLSVL.

The gene calls are TRBV20-1 and TRBJ2-7, with 11 bases aligning to TRBD2. Germline V CDR1 and CDR2: DFQATT, SNEGSKA (reference sequence). The V segment lost 6 bases and the J segment 0 bases; nucleotides outside the gene matches: 10. CDR3 length: 16 amino acids. CDR3 DNA: TGCAGTGCCCCTCGGACTAGCGGGTTACGCTCCTACGAGCAGTACTTC. It yields the protein CSAPRTSGLRSYEQYF.

The rearrangement uses TRBV27 and TRBJ1-1; D ambiguous. The ends were cut back, 5 bases at V and 1 base at J, with 20 bases in the middle. The CDR3 runs to 17 residues. Germline CDR1 MNHEY, CDR2 SMNVEV (reference sequence). The DNA of the CDR3 is TGTGCCAGCAGTCCAAAGGTCGCGGGTTGGACGAACACTGAAGCTTTCTTT. Residues: CASSPKVAGWTNTEAFF.

The rearrangement links TRBV20-1 to TRBJ2-2; D is uncertain. The CDR3 has 13 residues. V gave up 3 bases and J gave up 7 bases, with 12 bases separating them. Germline CDR1 reads DFQATT; CDR2 reads SNEGSKA (reference sequence). Here the CDR3 reads CSASTSPVGELFF. In DNA form, the CDR3 reads TGCAGTGCTAGTACTTCTCCCGTCGGGGAGCTGTTTTTT.

This chain joins TRBV20-1 and TRBJ2-5; no clear D. The CDR3 covers 14 residues. Trimming took 1 base from V and 0 from J, leaving 9 bases between them. Per germline, CDR1 DFQATT and CDR2 SNEGSKA (reference sequence). CDR3 sequence (DNA): TGCAGTGCTAGAGGGATTAGGGACCAAGAGACCCAGTACTTC. It is translated as CSARGIRDQETQYF.

The rearrangement links TRBV7-9 to TRBJ2-5; 7 bases fit TRBD2. The germline V gene has CDR1 SEHNR and CDR2 FQNEAQ (reference sequence). This CDR3 spans 14 amino acids. After removal of 4 bases from V and 2 bases from J, the junction contained 4 bases not matched to a gene. CDR3 nucleotide sequence: TGTGCCAGCAGCTGGCACGGGAGGCAAGAGACCCAGTACTTC. It codes for CASSWHGRQETQYF.

This clonotype came up once. The chain couples TRBV20-1 to TRBJ2-1; no reliable D call. This CDR3 has 13 residues. Germline loops: CDR1 DFQATT, CDR2 SNEGSKA (reference sequence). Between the trimmed V and J ends, which lost 1 base and 0 bases, there was a span of 4 bases. For the CDR3, the DNA is TGCAGTGCTAGAGGCTACTCCTACAATGAGCAGTTCTTC. It translates to CSARGYSYNEQFF.

V and J are TRBV3-1 and TRBJ2-1; TRBD2 aligns across 8 bases. The germline V gene encodes CDR1 LGHDT and CDR2 YNNKEL (reference sequence). V gave up 0 bases and J gave up 9 bases; unmatched junction bases: 13. There are 17 residues in the CDR3. CDR3 coding DNA: TGTGCCAGCAGCCAAGATCGGTCCAGCGGGAGAAGGGGTGAGCAGTTCTTC. This sequence encodes CASSQDRSSGRRGEQFF.

The V gene is TRBV6-2 or TRBV6-3, the J gene TRBJ1-5; D is possibly TRBD1 (5 bases). The CDR3 length is 14 residues. Looked up from germline, CDR1 is MNHEY and CDR2 is SVGEGT. The V and J ends lost 10 bases and 5 bases respectively, with 18 bases between them. The CDR3 DNA sequence: TGTGCCATCAGGCCCACCGGGGGGGATCAGCCCCAGCATTTT. Its protein product is CAIRPTGGDQPQHF.

V usage is TRBV7-3 and J usage is TRBJ2-5, with TRBD2 identical over 7 bases. CDR3 length: 14 amino acids. The V gene end was trimmed by 1 base and the J gene end by 2 bases; junction bases not matched to a gene: 1. The V gene's germline CDR1 is SGHTA and CDR2 FQGTGA. As DNA, the CDR3 is TGTGCCAGCAGCTTAATGGGGGGGCAAGAGACCCAGTACTTC. This codes for CASSLMGGQETQYF.

This chain uses TRBV9 with TRBJ2-1; tentatively, D is TRBD2 (7 bases). V was cut by 4 bases and J by 0 bases, with 20 bases left in between. Per germline, CDR1 SGDLS and CDR2 YYNGEE. CDR3 size: 18 residues. Written as DNA, the CDR3 is TGTGCCAGCAGCTTGAGGGGGGGAAGGCAGCGCTCCTACAATGAGCAGTTCTTC. It codes for CASSLRGGRQRSYNEQFF.

In its sample, this clonotype was seen a few times. This rearrangement joins TRBV12-3 or TRBV12-4 to TRBJ2-7, with D possibly matching TRBD1 (6 bases). The length of the CDR3 is 14 residues. V was cut by 6 bases and J by 2 bases, with 14 bases left in between. Here the CDR3 DNA reads TGTGCCAGCAGCCCAGGGACACCCGCCTACGAGCAGTACTTC. It translates to CASSPGTPAYEQYF.

The V and J genes are TRBV29-1 and TRBJ1-1, with D possibly being TRBD1 (5 bases). Germline loops: CDR1 SQVTM, CDR2 ANQGSEA. The V gene lost 6 bases and the J gene lost 3 bases, with 11 bases spanning the gap. The CDR3 runs to 12 residues. Here the CDR3 DNA reads TGCAGCGTCGGAGCGGGGGACACTGAAGCTTTCTTT. It yields the protein CSVGAGDTEAFF.

The chain is built from TRBV28 and TRBJ1-2, with D maybe TRBD1 (5 bases). The germline V and J ends were trimmed by 4 bases and 4 bases, with 7 bases remaining between them. Per the germline V gene, CDR1 is MDHEN and CDR2 is SYDVKM. The CDR3 has 12 amino acids. Written as DNA, the CDR3 is TGTGCCAGCAGTTCGGACATCTATGGCTACACCTTC. It encodes CASSSDIYGYTF.

The table lists this clonotype with a count of one. This rearrangement joins TRBV3-1 to TRBJ1-1; TRBD1 matches 8 bases. CDR1 LGHDT and CDR2 YNNKEL come from the germline V gene (reference sequence). J lost 1 base, V lost 7 bases, and 5 bases had no gene match. The CDR3 runs 14 residues. CDR3 in DNA: TGTGCCAGCACCTTCAGGGGGCGGAACACTGAAGCTTTCTTT. It encodes CASTFRGRNTEAFF.

The chain uses TRBV5-4 and TRBJ2-1; a weak D match, TRBD1 (5 bases). V was cut by 3 bases and J by 0 bases, with 13 bases left in between. There are 16 residues in the CDR3. Germline V lookup: CDR1 SGHNT, CDR2 YYREEE (reference sequence). CDR3 coding DNA: TGTGCCAGCAGCTGGGGCAGCCCTAGCTCCTACAATGAGCAGTTCTTC. Translated, it gives CASSWGSPSSYNEQFF. Looking up the rest from reference TRBV5-4 and TRBJ2-1 gives the full variable domain: ETGVTQSPTHLIKTRGQQVTLRCSSQSGHNTVSWYQQALGQGPQFIFQYYREEENGRGNFPPRFSGLQFPNYSSELNVNALELDDSALYLCASSWGSPSSYNEQFFGPGTRLTVL.